One and the same sample provided the 14 T cell receptor beta chains below, sequenced in a study of blood T cell repertoires in COVID-19. TCRdb keeps only in-frame clones here, not all; method: immunoSEQ multiplex PCR. Among over 45,000 clones listed, about nine tenths were seen once. The sequenced sample consisted of peripheral blood. The receptor source for this set is a man aged 45-60 years with active COVID-19.

The genes are TRBV3-1 (or the pseudogene TRBV3-2) and TRBJ2-7; 8 nucleotides agree with TRBD1. The V gene's germline CDR1 is LGHDT and CDR2 YNNKEL (reference sequence). Trimming removed 4 bases from V and 5 bases from J; junction bases left unmatched: 1. This CDR3 contains 12 residues. For the CDR3, the DNA is TGTGCCAGCAGCCGGACAGGGAACGAGCAGTACTTC. Amino acids: CASSRTGNEQYF.

The rearrangement links TRBV6-6 to TRBJ1-6; perhaps TRBD1 as D (6 bases). Germline assignment: CDR1 MNHNY and CDR2 SVGAGI (reference sequence). This CDR3 comprises 18 residues. V lost 5 bases and J lost 0, with 17 bases in between. The CDR3 nucleotides are TGTGCCAGCAGTCAAAGGACAGTCCCGAGCTCCTATAATTCACCCCTCCACTTT. This gives the protein CASSQRTVPSSYNSPLHF.

The rearrangement joins TRBV7-8 to TRBJ2-1; D remains ambiguous. This CDR3 region has 16 residues. Between the trimmed V and J ends, which lost 1 base and 0 bases, there was a span of 10 bases. Germline CDR1 and CDR2: SGHVS and FQNEAQ. CDR3 sequence: CASSLEAARSYNEQFF. CDR3 bases: TGTGCCAGCAGCTTAGAGGCGGCGCGCTCCTACAATGAGCAGTTCTTC.

In DNA, the CDR3 is TGTGCCAGCAGCTTAGACGGGGGGGGCTCGGATACGCAGTATTTT. This sequence encodes CASSLDGGGSDTQYF. The chain links TRBV11-2 to TRBJ2-3, with 8 bases matching TRBD2. The CDR3 length is 15 residues. V lost 0 bases to trimming and J lost 6 bases; unmatched junction nucleotides: 5. Germline CDR1 and CDR2: SGHAT and FQNNGV.

This clone was found once. The chain employs TRBV5-4 and TRBJ2-3; the match to TRBD2 covers 8 bases. The CDR3 is 14 amino acids. The V and J ends lost 4 bases and 1 base, in that order; junction bases with no gene match: 2. Per the germline V gene, CDR1 is SGHNT and CDR2 is YYREEE (reference sequence). CDR3 region: CASSARGGTDTQYF. The CDR3 bases are TGTGCCAGCAGCGCGCGGGGGGGCACAGATACGCAGTATTTT. The full variable domain, with the rest looked up from reference TRBV5-4 and TRBJ2-3, is ETGVTQSPTHLIKTRGQQVTLRCSSQSGHNTVSWYQQALGQGPQFIFQYYREEENGRGNFPPRFSGLQFPNYSSELNVNALELDDSALYLCASSARGGTDTQYFGPGTRLTVL.

The chain couples TRBV5-1 to TRBJ1-1; possibly TRBD1 for D (5 bases). Trimming cost V 4 bases and J 8 bases, with 15 bases left between them. Germline CDR1 reads SGHRS; CDR2 reads YFSETQ. The CDR3 is made up of 13 amino acids. CDR3 protein: CASSPFSGYEAFF. The CDR3 DNA is TGCGCCAGCAGCCCGTTCTCAGGGTACGAAGCTTTCTTT.

This clone occurred a few times. The chain uses TRBV19 and TRBJ2-5; 9 bases are shared with TRBD2. This CDR3 has 16 residues. The germline V gene has CDR1 LNHDA and CDR2 SQIVND (reference sequence). V trimming: 6 bases; J trimming: 1 base; junction bases outside the gene matches: 9. CDR3 sequence (DNA): TGTGCCAGTAGGCCGGCGGGGCGGGGGGGCCAAGAGACCCAGTACTTC. Amino acid sequence: CASRPAGRGGQETQYF.

This clone appeared once. The chain combines TRBV7-9 with TRBJ2-1, with a possible D match to TRBD2 (6 bases). CDR1 SEHNR and CDR2 FQNEAQ come from the germline V gene (reference sequence). V was pared by 5 bases and J by 8 bases, with 13 bases between. The CDR3 consists of 13 residues. This CDR3 is CASSLLGSDEQFF. The CDR3 coding sequence is TGTGCCAGCAGCCTCCTCGGGAGCGATGAGCAGTTCTTC. Filled out from reference TRBV7-9 and TRBJ2-1, the complete variable domain reads DTGVSQNPRHKITKRGQNVTFRCDPISEHNRLYWYRQTLGQGPEFLTYFQNEAQLEKSRLLSDRFSAERPKGSFSTLEIQRTEQGDSAMYLCASSLLGSDEQFFGPGTRLTVL.

J is TRBJ1-2 and V is TRBV2; D is undetermined. Germline lookup yields CDR1 SNHLY and CDR2 FYNNEI. The V gene lost 2 bases and the J gene lost 4 bases, with 11 bases spanning the gap. The CDR3 totals 14 residues. The CDR3 reads CASSERTDSYGYTF. The CDR3 DNA reads TGTGCCAGCAGTGAACGAACGGACTCCTATGGCTACACCTTC.

This clone is labeled as medium-sized. The chain joins TRBV25-1 to TRBJ1-2; D uncertain. V was cut by 1 base and J by 5 bases, with 8 bases left in between. The CDR3 extends over 13 amino acids. CDR1 is MGHDK, CDR2 SYGVNS, per germline. This chain's CDR3 is CASSESRLYGYTF. CDR3 DNA: TGTGCCAGCAGTGAATCGAGATTGTATGGCTACACCTTC.

The chain carries TRBV7-2 and TRBJ2-1; 10 nucleotides agree with TRBD2. The CDR3 totals 19 residues. V dropped 1 base and J dropped 7; count of bases not matched to a gene: 16. CDR1 is SGHTA, CDR2 FQGNSA, per germline. The CDR3 loop is CASSLGQARTSGLGNEQFF. The CDR3 nucleotides read TGTGCCAGCAGCTTAGGACAGGCTCGGACTAGCGGACTGGGGAATGAGCAGTTCTTC.

The rearrangement links TRBV6-2 or TRBV6-3 to TRBJ2-7; tentative D call: TRBD1 (6 bases). Trimming shortened V by 3 bases and J by 2 bases, and 11 bases separated the two germline ends. Germline values: CDR1 MNHEY, CDR2 SVGEGT. CDR3 length equals 14 residues. CDR3 protein: CASSYPDSTYEQYF. CDR3 nucleotides: TGTGCCAGCAGTTATCCGGACAGTACCTACGAGCAGTACTTC.

This sequence joins TRBV6-6 and TRBJ2-5; TRBD2 matches 11 bases. The CDR3 has 15 residues. Trimming removed 6 bases from V and 5 bases from J; junction bases left unmatched: 8. The germline V gene encodes CDR1 MNHNY and CDR2 SVGAGI (reference sequence). The CDR3 DNA follows: TGTGCCAGCAGGGGTAATAGCGGGGGGGCGGAGACCCAGTACTTC. Its protein product is CASRGNSGGAETQYF.

The CDR3 sequence is CASSLGHGNTIYF. CDR3 DNA: TGTGCCAGCAGCTTGGGCCATGGAAACACCATATATTTT. This sequence joins TRBV11-3 and TRBJ1-3; D is unresolved. V lost 3 bases and J lost 3, with 6 bases in between. The V gene's germline CDR1 is SGHNT and CDR2 YENEEA. The CDR3 length is 13 residues.